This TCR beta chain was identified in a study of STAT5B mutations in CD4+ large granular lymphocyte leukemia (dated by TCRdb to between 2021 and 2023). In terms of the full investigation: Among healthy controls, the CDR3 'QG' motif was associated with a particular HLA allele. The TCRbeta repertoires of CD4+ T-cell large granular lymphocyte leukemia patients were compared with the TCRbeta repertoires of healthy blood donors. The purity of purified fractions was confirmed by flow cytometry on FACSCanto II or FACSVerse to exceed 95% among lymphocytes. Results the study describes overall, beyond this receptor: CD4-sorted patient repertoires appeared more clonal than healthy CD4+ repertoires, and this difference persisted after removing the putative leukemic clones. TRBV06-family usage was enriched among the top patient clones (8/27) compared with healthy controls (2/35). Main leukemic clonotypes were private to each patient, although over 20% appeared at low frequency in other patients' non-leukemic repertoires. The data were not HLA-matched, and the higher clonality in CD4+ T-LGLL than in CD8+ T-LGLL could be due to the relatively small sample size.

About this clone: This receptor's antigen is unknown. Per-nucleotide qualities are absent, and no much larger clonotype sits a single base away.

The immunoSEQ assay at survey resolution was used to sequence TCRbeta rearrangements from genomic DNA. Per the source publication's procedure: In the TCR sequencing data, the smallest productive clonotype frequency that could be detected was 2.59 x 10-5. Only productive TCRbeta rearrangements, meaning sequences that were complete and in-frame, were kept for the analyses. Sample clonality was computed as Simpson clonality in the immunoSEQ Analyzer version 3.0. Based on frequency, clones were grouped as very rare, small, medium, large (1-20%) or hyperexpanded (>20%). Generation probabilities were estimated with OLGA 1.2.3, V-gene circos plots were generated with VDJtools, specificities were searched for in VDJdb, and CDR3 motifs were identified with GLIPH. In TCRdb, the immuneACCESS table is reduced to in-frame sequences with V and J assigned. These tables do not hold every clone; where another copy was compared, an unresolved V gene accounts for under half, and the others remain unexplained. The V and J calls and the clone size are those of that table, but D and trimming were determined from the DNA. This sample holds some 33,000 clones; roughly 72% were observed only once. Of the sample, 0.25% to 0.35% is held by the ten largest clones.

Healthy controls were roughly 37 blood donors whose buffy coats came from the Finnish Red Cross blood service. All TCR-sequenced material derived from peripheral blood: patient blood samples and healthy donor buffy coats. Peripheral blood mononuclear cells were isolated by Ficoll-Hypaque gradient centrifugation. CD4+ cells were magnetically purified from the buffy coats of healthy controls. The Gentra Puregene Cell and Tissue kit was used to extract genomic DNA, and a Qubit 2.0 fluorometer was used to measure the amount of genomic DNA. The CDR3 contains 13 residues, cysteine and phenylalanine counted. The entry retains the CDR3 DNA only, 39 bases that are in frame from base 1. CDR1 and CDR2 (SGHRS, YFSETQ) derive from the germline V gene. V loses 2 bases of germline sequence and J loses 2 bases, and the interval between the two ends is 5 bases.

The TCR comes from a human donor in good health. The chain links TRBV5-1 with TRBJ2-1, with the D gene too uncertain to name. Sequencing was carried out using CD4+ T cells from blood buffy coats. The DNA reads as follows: TGCGCCAGCAGCTTTGAGCCCTACAATGAGCAGTTCTTC. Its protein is CASSFEPYNEQFF. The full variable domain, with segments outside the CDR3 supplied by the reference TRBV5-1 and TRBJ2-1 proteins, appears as KAGVTQTPRYLIKTRGQQVTLSCSPISGHRSVSWYQQTPGQGLQFLFEYFSETQRNKGNFPGRFSGRQFSNSRSEMNVSTLELGDSALYLCASSFEPYNEQFFGPGTRLTVL.